The clone carrying this T cell receptor beta chain turned up a few times. The sample comes from a study of blood T cell repertoires in COVID-19. The CDR3 runs to 17 residues. V lost 4 bases and J lost 9; bases outside the gene matches: 13. CDR1 and CDR2 (germline): MNHEY, SVGEGT. Generated by immunoSEQ multiplex PCR, the TCRdb table keeps only in-frame clones and is missing some. The sample contains over 55,000 clones, roughly 87% of which appear only once. The sample was peripheral blood. The clonotype originates from an elderly woman with acute or convalescent COVID-19. J is TRBJ1-6 and V is TRBV6-2 or TRBV6-3, with 9 bases lining up with TRBD1. In nucleotides, the CDR3 is TGTGCCAGCAGTTTTCCTACAGGGGGCCTTCTTGGTTCACCCCTCCACTTT. The encoded protein is CASSFPTGGLLGSPLHF.